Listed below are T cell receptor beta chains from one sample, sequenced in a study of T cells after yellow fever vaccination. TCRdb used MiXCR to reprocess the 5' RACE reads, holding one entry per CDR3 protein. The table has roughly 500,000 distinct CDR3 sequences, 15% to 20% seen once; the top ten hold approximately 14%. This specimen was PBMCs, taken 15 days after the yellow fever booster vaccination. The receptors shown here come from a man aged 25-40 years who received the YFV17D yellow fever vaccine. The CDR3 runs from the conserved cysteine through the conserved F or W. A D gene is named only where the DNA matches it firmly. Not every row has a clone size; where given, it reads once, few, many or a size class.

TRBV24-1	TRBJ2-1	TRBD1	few	TGTGCCACCAGTGATGGGACAGGGGGAACCTACAATGAGCAGTTCTTC	CATSDGTGGTYNEQFF
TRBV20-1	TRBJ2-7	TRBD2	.	TGCAGTGCGGGAGGGACTAGCGGGAGTAGCTCCTACGAGCAGTACTTC	CSAGGTSGSSSYEQYF
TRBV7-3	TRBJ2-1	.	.	TGTGCCAGCAGCCCCGGGAGTTGGTCTCCCCACAATGAGCAGTTCTTC	CASSPGSWSPHNEQFF
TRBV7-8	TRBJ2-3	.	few	TGTGCCAGCAGCTTAGCGTCCGGACTACCCACAGATACGCAGTATTTT	CASSLASGLPTDTQYF
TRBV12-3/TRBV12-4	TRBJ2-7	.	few	TGTGCCAGCAGTTTATGGGTTAACGAGCAGTACTTC	CASSLWVNEQYF
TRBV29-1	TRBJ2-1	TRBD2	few	TGCAGCGTTGAAGGCCGGACTAGCGGGTATGAGCAGTTCTTC	CSVEGRTSGYEQFF
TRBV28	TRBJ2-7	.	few	TGTGCCAGCACCCCCAACGGGAATTCCTACGAGCAGTACTTC	CASTPNGNSYEQYF
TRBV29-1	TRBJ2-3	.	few	TGCAGCACAGCGGAGCGAGTCCAGCCGAGCACAGATACGCAGTATTTT	CSTAERVQPSTDTQYF
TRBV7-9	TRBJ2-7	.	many	TGTGCCAGCAGCTTAGCGGTCGGGGAGCAGTACTTC	CASSLAVGEQYF
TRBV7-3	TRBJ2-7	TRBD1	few	TGTGCCAGCAGCCTAGACAGGGAGTCCGAGCAGTACTTC	CASSLDRESEQYF
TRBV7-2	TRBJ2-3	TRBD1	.	TGTGCCAGCAGCTCGGACAGGGCCCATTATACGCAGTATTTT	CASSSDRAHYTQYF
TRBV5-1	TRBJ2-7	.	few	TGCGCCAGCAGCTTGGGGGAGGCTCTACGGGGGCAGTACTTC	CASSLGEALRGQYF
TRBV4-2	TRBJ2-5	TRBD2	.	TGTGCCAGCAGCCAAGTACGGGGGGGGCAAGAGACCCAGTACTTC	CASSQVRGGQETQYF
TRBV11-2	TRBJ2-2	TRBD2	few	TGTGCCAGCAGCACAGGGCCTAGCGGGAGGAGTTACACCGGGGAGCTGTTTTTT	CASSTGPSGRSYTGELFF
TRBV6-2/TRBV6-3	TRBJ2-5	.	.	TGTGCCAGCAGTTACTCCAGGGGTGTGGGCGAGACCCAGTACTTC	CASSYSRGVGETQYF
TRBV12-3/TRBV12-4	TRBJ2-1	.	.	TGTGCCAGCAGTTTGAGGGTCCCGGCGGGTCACAATGAGCAGTTCTTC	CASSLRVPAGHNEQFF
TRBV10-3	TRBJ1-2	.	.	TGTGCCATCAGTGACCCCGGGAGGGGCTATGGCTACACCTTC	CAISDPGRGYGYTF
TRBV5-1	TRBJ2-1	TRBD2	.	TGCGCCAGCAGCAATATAGCGGGAGCCTACAATGAGCAGTTCTTC	CASSNIAGAYNEQFF
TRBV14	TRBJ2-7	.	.	TGTGCCAGCAGCCGCTGGGGGCGGGGCTCCTACGAGCAGTACTTC	CASSRWGRGSYEQYF
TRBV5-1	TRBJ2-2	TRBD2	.	TGCGCCAGCAGCTTAGGACTAGCGGGTACGCCCGGGGAGCTGTTTTTT	CASSLGLAGTPGELFF
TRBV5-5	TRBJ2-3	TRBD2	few	TGTGCCAGCCTAGCGGGAGTTGTCACAGATACGCAGTATTTT	CASLAGVVTDTQYF
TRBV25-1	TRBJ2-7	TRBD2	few	TGTGCCAGCAGTCCTCTAGGGCGGACTAGCGGGAGTTTCCCCTACGAGCAGTACTTC	CASSPLGRTSGSFPYEQYF
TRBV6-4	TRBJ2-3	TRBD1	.	TGTGCCAGCAGTGACTCTGGTACAGGGGCTAGCACAGATACGCAGTATTTT	CASSDSGTGASTDTQYF
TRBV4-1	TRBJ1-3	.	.	TGCGCCAGCAGCCAAGTCTACGAGGGAAACACCATATATTTT	CASSQVYEGNTIYF
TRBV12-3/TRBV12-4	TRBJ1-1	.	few	TGTGCCAGCAGTTTAGCGAACATTAGGGCTTTCTTT	CASSLANIRAFF
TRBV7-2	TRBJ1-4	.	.	TGTGCCAGCAGCCCCGGTGGAGGGCGTAATGAAAAACTGTTTTTT	CASSPGGGRNEKLFF
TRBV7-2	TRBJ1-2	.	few	TGTGCCAGCAGCTTCGGCGTGGGGGGAGCCTATGGCTACACCTTC	CASSFGVGGAYGYTF
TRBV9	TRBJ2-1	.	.	TGTGCCAGCAGCGCCCGTAGGCAGGGGACATCATACAATGAGCAGTTCTTC	CASSARRQGTSYNEQFF
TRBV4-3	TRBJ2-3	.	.	TGCGCCAGCAGCCCCCGGGCGGGTGGCGATACGCAGTATTTT	CASSPRAGGDTQYF
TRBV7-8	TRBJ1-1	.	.	TGTGCCAGCAGCTTAGCGCGCGAGGAAGCTTTCTTT	CASSLAREEAFF
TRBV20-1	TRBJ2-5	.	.	TGCAGTGCTTTCGCGCTTAGCTTGGAGACCCAGTACTTC	CSAFALSLETQYF
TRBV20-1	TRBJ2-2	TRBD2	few	TGCAGTGCTCTTGGCGGGAGGGACACCGGGGAGCTGTTTTTT	CSALGGRDTGELFF
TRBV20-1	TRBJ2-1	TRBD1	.	TGCAGTGCCACGAGCTCCTCGACAGGGATCAATGAGCAGTTCTTC	CSATSSSTGINEQFF
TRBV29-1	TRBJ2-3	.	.	TGCAGCGTCCTACCGGGGGATACGCAGTATTTT	CSVLPGDTQYF
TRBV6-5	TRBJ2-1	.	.	TGTGCCAGCAGTTACAGTCGCCACGGCTACAATGAGCAGTTCTTC	CASSYSRHGYNEQFF
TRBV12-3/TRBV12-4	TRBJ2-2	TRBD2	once	TGTGCCAGCAGTGGACTAGCGGAATACACCGGGGAGCTGTTTTTT	CASSGLAEYTGELFF
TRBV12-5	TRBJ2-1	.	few	TGTGCTAGTGGTACGAACCCCAATGAGCAGTTCTTC	CASGTNPNEQFF
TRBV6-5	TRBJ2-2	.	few	TGTGCCAGCAGTTACGGCGGCCGGTCAACCGGGGAGCTGTTTTTT	CASSYGGRSTGELFF
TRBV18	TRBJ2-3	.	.	TGTGCCAGCTCACCTCCAATTCCTAGCGAGGGGTCAGATACGCAGTATTTT	CASSPPIPSEGSDTQYF
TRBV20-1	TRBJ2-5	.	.	TGCAGTGCCGCTAGAGGGGCCCAGTACTTC	CSAARGAQYF
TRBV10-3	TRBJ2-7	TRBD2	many	TGTGCCATCAGTCCGGGTAGGGCTAGCGGGATGGTCGAGCAGTACTTC	CAISPGRASGMVEQYF
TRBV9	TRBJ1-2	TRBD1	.	TGTGCCAGCAGCGCCACCGGGACAGGGACGAATGGCTACACCTTC	CASSATGTGTNGYTF
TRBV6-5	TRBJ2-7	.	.	TGTGCCAGCAGTTACTCCCGCTACGAGCAGTACTTC	CASSYSRYEQYF
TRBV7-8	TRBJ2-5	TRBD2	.	TGTGCCAGCAGGGAGCCTCTCAACGGGGGGTACCAAGAGACCCAGTACTTC	CASREPLNGGYQETQYF
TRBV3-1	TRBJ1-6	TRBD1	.	TGTGCCAGCAGCCGAGGGACAGGGGGAAATTCACCCCTCCACTTT	CASSRGTGGNSPLHF